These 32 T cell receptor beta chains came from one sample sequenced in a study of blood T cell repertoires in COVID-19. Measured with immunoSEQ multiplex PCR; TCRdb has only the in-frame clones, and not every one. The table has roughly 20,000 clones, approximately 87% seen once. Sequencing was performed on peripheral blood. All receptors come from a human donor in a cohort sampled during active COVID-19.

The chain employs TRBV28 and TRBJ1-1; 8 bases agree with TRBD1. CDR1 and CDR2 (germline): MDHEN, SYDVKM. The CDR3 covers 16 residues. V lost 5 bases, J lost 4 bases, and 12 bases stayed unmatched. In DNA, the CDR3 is TGTGCCAGCAGTGAGCCGGGACAGGCGATTCTCACTGAAGCTTTCTTT. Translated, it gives CASSEPGQAILTEAFF.

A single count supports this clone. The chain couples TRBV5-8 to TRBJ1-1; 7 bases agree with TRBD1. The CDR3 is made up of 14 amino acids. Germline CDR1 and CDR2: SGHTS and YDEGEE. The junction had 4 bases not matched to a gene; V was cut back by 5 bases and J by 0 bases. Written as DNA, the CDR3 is TGTGCCAGCAGACGGGGACAGCTGAACACTGAAGCTTTCTTT. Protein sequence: CASRRGQLNTEAFF.

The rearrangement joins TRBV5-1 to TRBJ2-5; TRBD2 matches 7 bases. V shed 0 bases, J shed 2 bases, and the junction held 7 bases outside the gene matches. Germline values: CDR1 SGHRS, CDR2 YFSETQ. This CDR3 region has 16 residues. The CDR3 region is CASSLAPAGTQETQYF. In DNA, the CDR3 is TGCGCCAGCAGCTTGGCCCCAGCGGGAACACAAGAGACCCAGTACTTC. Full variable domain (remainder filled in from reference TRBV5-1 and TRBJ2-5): KAGVTQTPRYLIKTRGQQVTLSCSPISGHRSVSWYQQTPGQGLQFLFEYFSETQRNKGNFPGRFSGRQFSNSRSEMNVSTLELGDSALYLCASSLAPAGTQETQYFGPGTRLLVL.

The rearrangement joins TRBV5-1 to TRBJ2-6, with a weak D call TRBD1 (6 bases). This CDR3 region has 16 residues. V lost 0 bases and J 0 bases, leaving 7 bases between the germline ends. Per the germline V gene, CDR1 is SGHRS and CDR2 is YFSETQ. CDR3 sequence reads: CASSLAGASGANVLTF. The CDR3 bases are TGCGCCAGCAGCTTGGCAGGGGCCTCTGGGGCCAACGTCCTGACTTTC.

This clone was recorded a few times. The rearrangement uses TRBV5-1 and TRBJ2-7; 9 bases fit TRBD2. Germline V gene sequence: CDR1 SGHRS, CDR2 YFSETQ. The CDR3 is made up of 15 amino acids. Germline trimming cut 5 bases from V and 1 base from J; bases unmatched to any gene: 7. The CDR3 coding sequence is TGCGCCAGCAGTCCATTAGCGGGAGCGTCCTACGAGCAGTACTTC. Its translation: CASSPLAGASYEQYF. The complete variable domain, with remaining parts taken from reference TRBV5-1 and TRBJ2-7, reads KAGVTQTPRYLIKTRGQQVTLSCSPISGHRSVSWYQQTPGQGLQFLFEYFSETQRNKGNFPGRFSGRQFSNSRSEMNVSTLELGDSALYLCASSPLAGASYEQYFGPGTRLTVT.

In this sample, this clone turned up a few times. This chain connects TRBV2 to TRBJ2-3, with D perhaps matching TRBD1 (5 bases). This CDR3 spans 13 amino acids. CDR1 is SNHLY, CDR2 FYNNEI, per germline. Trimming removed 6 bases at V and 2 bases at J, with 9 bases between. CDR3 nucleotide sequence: TGTGCCAGCAGAGGGGATAACACAGATACGCAGTATTTT. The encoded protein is CASRGDNTDTQYF.

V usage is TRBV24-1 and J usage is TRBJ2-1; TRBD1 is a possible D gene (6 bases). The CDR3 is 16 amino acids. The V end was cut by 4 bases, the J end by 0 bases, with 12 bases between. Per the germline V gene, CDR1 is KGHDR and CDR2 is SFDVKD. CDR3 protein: CATSDERGGSYNEQFF. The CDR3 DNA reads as TGTGCCACCAGTGACGAGAGAGGGGGCTCCTACAATGAGCAGTTCTTC.

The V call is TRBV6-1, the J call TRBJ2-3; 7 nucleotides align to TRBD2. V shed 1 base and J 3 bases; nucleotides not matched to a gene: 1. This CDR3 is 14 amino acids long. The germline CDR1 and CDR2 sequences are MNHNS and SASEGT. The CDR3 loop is CASSEVSGTDTQYF. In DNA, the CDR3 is TGTGCCAGCAGTGAAGTTAGCGGGACAGATACGCAGTATTTT.

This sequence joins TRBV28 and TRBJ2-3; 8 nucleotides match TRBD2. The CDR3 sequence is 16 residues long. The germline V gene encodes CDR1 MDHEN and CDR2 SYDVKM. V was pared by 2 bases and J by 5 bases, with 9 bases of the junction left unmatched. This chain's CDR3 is CASSLRREVLVDTQYF. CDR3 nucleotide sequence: TGTGCCAGCAGTTTAAGGCGGGAGGTGTTGGTAGATACGCAGTATTTT. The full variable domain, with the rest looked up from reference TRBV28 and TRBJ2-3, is DVKVTQSSRYLVKRTGEKVFLECVQDMDHENMFWYRQDPGLGLRLIYFSYDVKMKEKGDIPEGYSVSREKKERFSLILESASTNQTSMYLCASSLRREVLVDTQYFGPGTRLTVL.

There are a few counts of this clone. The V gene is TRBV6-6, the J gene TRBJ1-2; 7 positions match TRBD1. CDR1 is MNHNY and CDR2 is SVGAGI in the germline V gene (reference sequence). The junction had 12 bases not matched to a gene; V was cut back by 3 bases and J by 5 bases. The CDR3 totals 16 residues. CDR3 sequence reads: CASSYQGERRIYGYTF. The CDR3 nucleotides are TGTGCCAGCAGTTATCAGGGGGAGCGCCGGATTTATGGCTACACCTTC.

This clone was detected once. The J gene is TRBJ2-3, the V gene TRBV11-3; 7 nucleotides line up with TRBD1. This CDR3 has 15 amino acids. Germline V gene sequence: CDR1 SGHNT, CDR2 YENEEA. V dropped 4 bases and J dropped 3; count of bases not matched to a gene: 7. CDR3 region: CASSSGTAKTDTQYF. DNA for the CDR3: TGTGCCAGCAGCTCCGGGACAGCGAAGACAGATACGCAGTATTTT.

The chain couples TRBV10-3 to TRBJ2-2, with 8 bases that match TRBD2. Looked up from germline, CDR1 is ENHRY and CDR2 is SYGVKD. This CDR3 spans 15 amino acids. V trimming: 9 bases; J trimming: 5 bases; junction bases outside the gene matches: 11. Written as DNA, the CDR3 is TGTGCCATGAGACCGGGAGGGCTGGGGACCGGGGAGCTGTTTTTT. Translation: CAMRPGGLGTGELFF.

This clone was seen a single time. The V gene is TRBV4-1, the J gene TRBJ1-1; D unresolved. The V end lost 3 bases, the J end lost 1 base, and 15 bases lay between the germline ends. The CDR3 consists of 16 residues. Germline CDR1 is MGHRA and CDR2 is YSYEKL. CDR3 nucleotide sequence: TGCGCCAGCAGCCAGGGTTTTTTACGGGGGAACACTGAAGCTTTCTTT. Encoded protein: CASSQGFLRGNTEAFF.

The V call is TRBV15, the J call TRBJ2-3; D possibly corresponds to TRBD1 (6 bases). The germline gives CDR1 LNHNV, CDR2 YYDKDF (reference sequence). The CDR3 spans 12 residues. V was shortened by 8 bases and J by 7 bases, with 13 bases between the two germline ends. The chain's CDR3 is CATAGRGNTQYF. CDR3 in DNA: TGTGCCACCGCGGGCAGGGGCAATACGCAGTATTTT.

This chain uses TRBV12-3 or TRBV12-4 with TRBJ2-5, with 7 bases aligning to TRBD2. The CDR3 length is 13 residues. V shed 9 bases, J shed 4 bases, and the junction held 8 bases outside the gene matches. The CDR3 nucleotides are TGTGCCAGTGTGAGGACGGGAGGAGAGACCCAGTACTTC. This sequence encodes CASVRTGGETQYF.

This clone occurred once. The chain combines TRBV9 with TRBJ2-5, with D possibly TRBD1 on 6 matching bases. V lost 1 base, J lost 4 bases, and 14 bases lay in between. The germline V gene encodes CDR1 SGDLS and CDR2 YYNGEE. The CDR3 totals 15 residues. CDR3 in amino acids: CASSVRGGEGETQYF. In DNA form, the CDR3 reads TGTGCCAGCAGCGTAAGAGGGGGAGAGGGAGAGACCCAGTACTTC. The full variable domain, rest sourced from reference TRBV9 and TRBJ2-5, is DSGVTQTPKHLITATGQRVTLRCSPRSGDLSVYWYQQSLDQGLQFLIQYYNGEERAKGNILERFSAQQFPDLHSELNLSSLELGDSALYFCASSVRGGEGETQYFGPGTRLLVL.

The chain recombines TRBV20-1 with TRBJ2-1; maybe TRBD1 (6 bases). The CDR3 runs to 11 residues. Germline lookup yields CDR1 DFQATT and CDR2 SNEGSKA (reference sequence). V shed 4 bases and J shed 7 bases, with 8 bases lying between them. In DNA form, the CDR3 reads TGCAGTGCTACCACAGGGAATGAGCAGTTCTTC. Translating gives CSATTGNEQFF.

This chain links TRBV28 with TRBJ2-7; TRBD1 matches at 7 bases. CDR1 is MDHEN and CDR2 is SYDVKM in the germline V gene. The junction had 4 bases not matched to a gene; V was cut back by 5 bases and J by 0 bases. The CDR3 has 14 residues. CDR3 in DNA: TGTGCCAGCAGTCGGGACAGTCCCTCCTACGAGCAGTACTTC. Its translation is CASSRDSPSYEQYF.

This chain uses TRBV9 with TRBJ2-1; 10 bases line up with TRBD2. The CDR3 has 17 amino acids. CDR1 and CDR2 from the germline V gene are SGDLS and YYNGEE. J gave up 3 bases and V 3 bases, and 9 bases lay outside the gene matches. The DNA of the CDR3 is TGTGCCAGCAGCGGGACTAGCGGAGTGATAGGCTACAATGAGCAGTTCTTC. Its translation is CASSGTSGVIGYNEQFF.

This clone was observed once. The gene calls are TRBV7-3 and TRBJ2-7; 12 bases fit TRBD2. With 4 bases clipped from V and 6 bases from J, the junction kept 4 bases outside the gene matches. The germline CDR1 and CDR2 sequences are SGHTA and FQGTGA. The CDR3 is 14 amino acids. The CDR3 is CASSSGTSGFEQYF. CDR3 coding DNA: TGTGCCAGCAGCTCCGGGACTAGCGGGTTCGAGCAGTACTTC.

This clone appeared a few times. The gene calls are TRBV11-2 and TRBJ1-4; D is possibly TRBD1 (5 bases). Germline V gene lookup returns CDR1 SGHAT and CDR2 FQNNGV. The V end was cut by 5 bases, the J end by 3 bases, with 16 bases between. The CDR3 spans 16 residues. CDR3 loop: CASSPTAYKPNEKLFF. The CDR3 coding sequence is TGTGCCAGCAGCCCGACAGCCTACAAACCTAATGAAAAACTGTTTTTT.

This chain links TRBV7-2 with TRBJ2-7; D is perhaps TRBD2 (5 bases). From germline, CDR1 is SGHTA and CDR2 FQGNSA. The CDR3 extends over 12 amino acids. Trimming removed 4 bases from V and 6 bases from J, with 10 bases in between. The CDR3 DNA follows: TGTGCCAGCAGCTGGACTGGTGGCGAGCAGTACTTC. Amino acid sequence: CASSWTGGEQYF.

The CDR3 nucleotides are TGTGCCAGCAGTGAAGGGTCGGTTGAAGAAAAACTGTTTTTT. Protein product: CASSEGSVEEKLFF. The genes are TRBV6-1 and TRBJ1-4; the D is unclear. V lost 1 base and J 8 bases, leaving 11 bases between the germline ends. The CDR3 sequence is 14 residues long. Germline V gives CDR1 MNHNS, CDR2 SASEGT.

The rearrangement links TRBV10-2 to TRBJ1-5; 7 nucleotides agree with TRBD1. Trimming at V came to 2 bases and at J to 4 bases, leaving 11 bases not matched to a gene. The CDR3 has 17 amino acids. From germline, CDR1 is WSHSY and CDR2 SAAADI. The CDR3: CASSEAFAGQANQPQHF. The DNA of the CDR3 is TGCGCCAGCAGTGAGGCTTTTGCCGGACAGGCTAATCAGCCCCAGCATTTT.

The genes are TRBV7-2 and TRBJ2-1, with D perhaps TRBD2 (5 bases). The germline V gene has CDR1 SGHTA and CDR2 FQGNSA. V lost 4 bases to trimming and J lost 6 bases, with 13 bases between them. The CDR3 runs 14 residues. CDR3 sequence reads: CASSYPRRGNEQFF. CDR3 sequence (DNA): TGTGCCAGCAGCTATCCTCGACGGGGCAATGAGCAGTTCTTC.

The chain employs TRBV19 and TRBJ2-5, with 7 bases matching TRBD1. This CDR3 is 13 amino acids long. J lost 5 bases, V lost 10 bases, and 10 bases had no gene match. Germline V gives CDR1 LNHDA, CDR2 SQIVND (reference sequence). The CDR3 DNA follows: TGTGCCACCCGGGACAGAGGTCGGGAGACCCAGTACTTC. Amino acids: CATRDRGRETQYF.

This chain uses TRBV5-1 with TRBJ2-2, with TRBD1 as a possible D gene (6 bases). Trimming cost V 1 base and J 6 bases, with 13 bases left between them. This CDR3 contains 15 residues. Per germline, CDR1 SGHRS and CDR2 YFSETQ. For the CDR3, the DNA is TGCGCCAGCAGCTTGTTTTTGGGGGCGGCCGGGGAGCTGTTTTTT. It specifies CASSLFLGAAGELFF.

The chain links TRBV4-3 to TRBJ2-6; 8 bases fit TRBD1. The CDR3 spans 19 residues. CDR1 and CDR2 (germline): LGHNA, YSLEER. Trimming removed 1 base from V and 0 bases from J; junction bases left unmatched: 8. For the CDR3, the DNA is TGCGCCAGCAGCCAAGGGGCACAGGGGGTAGGCTCTGGGGCCAACGTCCTGACTTTC. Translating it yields CASSQGAQGVGSGANVLTF.

CDR3 protein: CASSSGTGGFYGYTF. CDR3 in DNA: TGTGCCAGCAGTTCCGGGACAGGGGGCTTCTATGGCTACACCTTC. V gene TRBV28 combines with J gene TRBJ1-2; 12 bases map to TRBD1. The CDR3 consists of 15 residues. Germline assignment: CDR1 MDHEN and CDR2 SYDVKM. V trimming: 4 bases; J trimming: 4 bases; junction bases outside the gene matches: 4.

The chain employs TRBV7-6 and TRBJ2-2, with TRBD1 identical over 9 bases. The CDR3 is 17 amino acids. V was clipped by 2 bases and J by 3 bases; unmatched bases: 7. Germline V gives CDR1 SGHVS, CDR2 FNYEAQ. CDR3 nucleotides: TGTGCCAGCAGCTTAAGGGACAGGGCCTTGGACACCGGGGAGCTGTTTTTT. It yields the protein CASSLRDRALDTGELFF. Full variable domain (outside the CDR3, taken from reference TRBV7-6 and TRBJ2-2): GAGVSQSPRYKVTKRGQDVALRCDPISGHVSLYWYRQALGQGPEFLTYFNYEAQQDKSGLPNDRFSAERPEGSISTLTIQRTEQRDSAMYRCASSLRDRALDTGELFFGEGSRLTVL.

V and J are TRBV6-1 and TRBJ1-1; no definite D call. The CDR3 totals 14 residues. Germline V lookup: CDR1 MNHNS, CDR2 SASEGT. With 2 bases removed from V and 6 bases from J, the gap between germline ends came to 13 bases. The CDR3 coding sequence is TGTGCCAGCAGTGAAATGCTCATAAGAGCTGAAGCTTTCTTT. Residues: CASSEMLIRAEAFF.

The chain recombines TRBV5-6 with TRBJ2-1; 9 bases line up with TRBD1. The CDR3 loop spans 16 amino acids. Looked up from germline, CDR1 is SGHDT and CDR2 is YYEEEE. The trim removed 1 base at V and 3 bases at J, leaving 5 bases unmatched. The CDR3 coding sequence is TGTGCCAGCAGCTTGTTGGACAGGGGCTTCTACAATGAGCAGTTCTTC. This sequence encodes CASSLLDRGFYNEQFF.